The source of this T cell receptor beta chain is a study of cytomegalovirus exposure and HLA in healthy donors. Points on this clone: Its antigen is unknown.

CDR3 length: 13 residues. Trimming removed 10 bases at V and 3 bases at J, with 15 bases between. Looked up from germline, CDR1 is SGHTA and CDR2 is FQGNSA. The primer mix had 60 Vbeta and 13 Jbeta primers. The data were produced by immunoSEQ multiplex PCR, yet TCRdb's version contains in-frame clones alone and is incomplete. The repertoire includes under 200,000 clones, approximately 77% of them detected once, and around 7% sits in the top ten. Findings and caveats of the study: The authors judged a highly shared variant cluster likely a sequencing artifact.

This receptor was obtained from a male donor in good health and CMV-seropositive. This chain joins TRBV7-2 and TRBJ1-1; possibly TRBD1 for D (5 bases). The sample comprised PBMCs. The CDR3: CATGPQGYTEAFF. The CDR3 DNA sequence: TGTGCCACCGGGCCCCAGGGATACACTGAAGCTTTCTTT.